Below, one TCR beta chain is given with its context. It lacks a known antigen. Base-call qualities are not available, and no considerably larger clone is one nucleotide away. For deep sequencing, PBMC libraries mostly used approximately 500 ng of input genomic DNA, with six replicates for each sample. The immunoSEQ hsTCRbeta kit was used to prepare TCRbeta libraries, following the manufacturer's instructions. An Illumina NovaSeq 6000 S4 flow cell was used to sequence the final libraries, which had first been combined to 3 nM. The study's own analysis went as follows. Raw data preprocessing and quality control were performed with the immunoSEQ Analyzer. The analysis was limited to productive rearrangements, and each clonotype was defined by a unique CDR3 amino acid sequence. Repertoire clonality was estimated as the Gini-Simpson index, which was calculated using the R package tcR. Gini indices were compared with Student's t test, and associations with tumor size change were assessed by Pearson correlation. Sourced from immuneACCESS, this table was stored by TCRdb with only in-frame sequences that have V and J called. A share of the clones is absent; for the studies checked, an unresolved V gene accounts for under half, and the remainder has no known explanation. Clone size and V and J calls were adopted from that table, with D and trimming inferred from the DNA. Across this sample there are about 8,000 clones, with 70% seen only once. Together, the top ten hold 2.5% to 3% of the sample.

The germline V gene yields LGHNA for CDR1 and YSLEER for CDR2. V loses 0 bases, J loses 0 bases, and the germline ends lie 5 bases apart. The CDR3 holds 14 amino acids from the cysteine to the phenylalanine. Just CDR3 DNA is preserved here, 42 bases in frame from base 1. This specimen belongs to a study of neoadjuvant anti-PD-1 for oral cavity cancer listed by TCRdb under 2021. With regard to the full study: Before curative-intent surgical resection, most patients were given three to four biweekly doses of nivolumab at 3 mg/kg. The parent correlative cohort included roughly 12 patients, with an approximately 34% response rate. Under RECIST 1.1, a patient counted as a responder if showing complete response, partial response or stable disease, and as a non-responder if showing progression. Patients without progression received a fourth nivolumab dose around day 43 and underwent definitive surgical resection on days 50-56.

Beyond this particular receptor, the publication reports: Only three patients per response group were included in the TCR analyses, and larger cohorts for validation were called for by the authors. Higher pretreatment blood Treg/Th17 ratios correlated with both higher pretreatment blood TCRbeta clonality and lower post-treatment tumor TCRbeta clonality. Within PBMCs, T cell clonality (Gini index) was significantly higher in non-responders than responders after neoadjuvant nivolumab.

Per the publication, the time point label means: after neoadjuvant nivolumab, at surgical resection. Patients were newly diagnosed with stage II-IVA oral cavity squamous cell carcinoma and had received no prior systemic or radiation treatment. The cohort was composed of patients with HPV-negative, locally advanced oral cavity squamous cell carcinoma. No culture maintenance or expansion was done, as the peripheral blood mononuclear cells went straight to analysis. Samples came from a longitudinal correlative study of a single-arm phase II trial of neoadjuvant nivolumab in oral cavity squamous cell carcinoma. Subject-matched pre- and post-treatment PBMCs and tumors from three responders and three non-responders underwent genomic DNA-based TCRbeta sequencing. Peripheral blood mononuclear cells were drawn once before nivolumab treatment and a second time after treatment, when surgery took place. The Maxwell RSC DNA from Cells kit was used to extract genomic DNA from PBMCs.

This TCR was sampled from a person between 40 and 80 years old with oral cavity squamous cell carcinoma. Here the sequenced sample was PBMCs, taken after nivolumab (anti-PD-1) treatment. Recombination linked TRBV4-3 to TRBJ1-1; the D gene is unclear. DNA sequence: TGCGCCAGCAGCCAAGACCTTATGAACACTGAAGCTTTCTTT. Its protein product is CASSQDLMNTEAFF.